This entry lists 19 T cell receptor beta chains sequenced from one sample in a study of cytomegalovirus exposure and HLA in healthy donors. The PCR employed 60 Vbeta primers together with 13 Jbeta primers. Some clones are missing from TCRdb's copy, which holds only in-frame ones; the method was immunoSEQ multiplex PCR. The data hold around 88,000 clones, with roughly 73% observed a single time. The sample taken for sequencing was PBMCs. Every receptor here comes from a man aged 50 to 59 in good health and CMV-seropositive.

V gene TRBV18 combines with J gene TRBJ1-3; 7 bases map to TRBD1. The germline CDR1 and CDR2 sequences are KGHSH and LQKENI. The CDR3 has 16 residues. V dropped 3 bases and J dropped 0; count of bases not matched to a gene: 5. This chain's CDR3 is CASSPGTESSGNTIYF. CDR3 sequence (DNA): TGTGCCAGCTCACCCGGGACAGAAAGCTCTGGAAACACCATATATTTT.

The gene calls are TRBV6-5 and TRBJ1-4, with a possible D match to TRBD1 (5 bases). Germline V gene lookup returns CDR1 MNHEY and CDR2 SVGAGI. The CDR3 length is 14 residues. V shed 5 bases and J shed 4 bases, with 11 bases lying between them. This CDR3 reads CASSPGLINEKLFF. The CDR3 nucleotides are TGTGCCAGCAGTCCGGGACTTATTAATGAAAAACTGTTTTTT.

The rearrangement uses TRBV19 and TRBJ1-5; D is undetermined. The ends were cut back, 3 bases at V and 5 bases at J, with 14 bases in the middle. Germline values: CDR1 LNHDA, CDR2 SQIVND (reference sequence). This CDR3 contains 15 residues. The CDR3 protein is CASSMSGTMYQPQHF. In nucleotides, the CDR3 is TGTGCCAGTAGTATGTCAGGAACGATGTATCAGCCCCAGCATTTT.

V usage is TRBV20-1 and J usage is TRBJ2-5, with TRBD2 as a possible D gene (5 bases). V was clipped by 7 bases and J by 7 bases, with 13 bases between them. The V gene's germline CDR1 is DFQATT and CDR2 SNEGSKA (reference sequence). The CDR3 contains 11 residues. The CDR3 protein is CSVFLRGTQYF. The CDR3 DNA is TGCAGTGTCTTTCTCCGGGGGACCCAGTACTTC.

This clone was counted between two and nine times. CDR3 loop: CASSQDLDFGEAVYEQYF. For the CDR3, the DNA is TGCGCCAGCAGCCAAGATCTAGATTTCGGGGAAGCGGTTTACGAGCAGTACTTC. This chain links TRBV4-1 with TRBJ2-7; possibly TRBD2 for D (5 bases). CDR1 is MGHRA, CDR2 YSYEKL, per germline. The ends were cut back, 0 bases at V and 4 bases at J, with 22 bases in the middle. This CDR3 is built from 18 residues.

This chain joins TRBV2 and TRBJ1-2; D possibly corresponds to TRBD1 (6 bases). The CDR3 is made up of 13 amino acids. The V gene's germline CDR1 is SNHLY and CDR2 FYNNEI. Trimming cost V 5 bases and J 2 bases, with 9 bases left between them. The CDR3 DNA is TGTGCCAGCAGTCCGGGACAAAACTATGGCTACACCTTC. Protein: CASSPGQNYGYTF.

The CDR3 coding sequence is TGTGCCAGCAGCCCACTAGCGGGGTCCTACGAGCAGTACTTC. The encoded protein is CASSPLAGSYEQYF. The genes are TRBV4-2 and TRBJ2-7; 10 bases map to TRBD2. The V and J ends lost 4 bases and 1 base, in that order; junction bases with no gene match: 1. Germline loops: CDR1 LGHNA, CDR2 YNFKEQ. CDR3 length: 14 residues.

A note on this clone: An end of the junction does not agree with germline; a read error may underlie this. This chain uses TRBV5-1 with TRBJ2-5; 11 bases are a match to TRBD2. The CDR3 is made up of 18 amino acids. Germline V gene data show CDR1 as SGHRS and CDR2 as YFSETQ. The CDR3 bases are TGCGCCAGCAGCTTTGGACTAGCGGGTATCCCTACCCAAGAGACCCAGCACTTC. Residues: CASSFGLAGIPTQETQHF.

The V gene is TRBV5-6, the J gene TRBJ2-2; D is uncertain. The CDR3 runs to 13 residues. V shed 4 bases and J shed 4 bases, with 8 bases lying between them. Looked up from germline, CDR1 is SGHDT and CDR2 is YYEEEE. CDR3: CASSPRFTGELFF. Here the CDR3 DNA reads TGTGCCAGCAGCCCCAGATTCACCGGGGAGCTGTTTTTT. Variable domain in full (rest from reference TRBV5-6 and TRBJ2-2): DAGVTQSPTHLIKTRGQQVTLRCSPKSGHDTVSWYQQALGQGPQFIFQYYEEEERQRGNFPDRFSGHQFPNYSSELNVNALLLGDSALYLCASSPRFTGELFFGEGSRLTVL.

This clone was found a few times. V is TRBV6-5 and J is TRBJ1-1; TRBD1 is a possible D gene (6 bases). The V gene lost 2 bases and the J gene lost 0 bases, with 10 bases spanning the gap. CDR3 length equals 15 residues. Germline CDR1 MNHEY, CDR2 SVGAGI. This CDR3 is CASSYRGHVNTEAFF. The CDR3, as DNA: TGTGCCAGCAGTTACCGGGGACACGTGAACACTGAAGCTTTCTTT.

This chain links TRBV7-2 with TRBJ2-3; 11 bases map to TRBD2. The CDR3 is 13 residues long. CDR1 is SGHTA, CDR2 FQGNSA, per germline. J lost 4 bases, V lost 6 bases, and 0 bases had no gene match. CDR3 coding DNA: TGTGCCAGCAGACTAGCGGGGGCAGATACGCAGTATTTT. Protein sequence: CASRLAGADTQYF. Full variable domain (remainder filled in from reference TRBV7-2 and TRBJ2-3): GAGVSQSPSNKVTEKGKDVELRCDPISGHTALYWYRQSLGQGLEFLIYFQGNSAPDKSGLPSDRFSAERTGGSVSTLTIQRTQQEDSAVYLCASRLAGADTQYFGPGTRLTVL.

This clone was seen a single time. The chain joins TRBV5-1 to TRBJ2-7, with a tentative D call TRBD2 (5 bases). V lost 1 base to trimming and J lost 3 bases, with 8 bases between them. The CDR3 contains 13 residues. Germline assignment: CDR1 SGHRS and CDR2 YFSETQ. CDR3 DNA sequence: TGCGCCAGCAGCTTGATGACTAACTACGAGCAGTACTTC. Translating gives CASSLMTNYEQYF.

Here the CDR3 DNA reads TGTGCCAGCAGTTTTCAAAAGAGGCAGCGGGGATTGGTTTTACAAGAGACCCAGTACTTC. It encodes CASSFQKRQRGLVLQETQYF. The V call is TRBV28, the J call TRBJ2-5; 7 positions agree with TRBD2. Germline V gene lookup returns CDR1 MDHEN and CDR2 SYDVKM. After removal of 3 bases from V and 2 bases from J, the junction contained 21 bases not matched to a gene. The CDR3 length is 20 residues.

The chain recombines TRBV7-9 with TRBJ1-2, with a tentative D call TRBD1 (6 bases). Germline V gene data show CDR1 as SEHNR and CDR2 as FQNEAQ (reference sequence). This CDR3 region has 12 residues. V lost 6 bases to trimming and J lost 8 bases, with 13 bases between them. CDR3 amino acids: CASSLKQGGYTF. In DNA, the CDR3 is TGTGCCAGCAGTTTAAAACAGGGCGGCTACACCTTC.

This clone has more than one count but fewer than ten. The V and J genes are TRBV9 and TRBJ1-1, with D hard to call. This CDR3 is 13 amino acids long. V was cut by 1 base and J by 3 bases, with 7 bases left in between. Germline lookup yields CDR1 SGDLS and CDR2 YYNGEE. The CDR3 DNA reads TGTGCCAGCAGCGTACACGGGGACACTGAAGCTTTCTTT. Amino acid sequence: CASSVHGDTEAFF. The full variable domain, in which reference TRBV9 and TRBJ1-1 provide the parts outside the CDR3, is DSGVTQTPKHLITATGQRVTLRCSPRSGDLSVYWYQQSLDQGLQFLIQYYNGEERAKGNILERFSAQQFPDLHSELNLSSLELGDSALYFCASSVHGDTEAFFGQGTRLTVV.

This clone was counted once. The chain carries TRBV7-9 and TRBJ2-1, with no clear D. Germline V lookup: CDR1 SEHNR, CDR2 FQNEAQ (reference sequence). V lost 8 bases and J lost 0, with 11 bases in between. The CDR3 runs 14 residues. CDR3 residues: CASEDPVSYNEQFF. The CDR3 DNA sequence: TGTGCCAGCGAGGATCCGGTCTCCTACAATGAGCAGTTCTTC.

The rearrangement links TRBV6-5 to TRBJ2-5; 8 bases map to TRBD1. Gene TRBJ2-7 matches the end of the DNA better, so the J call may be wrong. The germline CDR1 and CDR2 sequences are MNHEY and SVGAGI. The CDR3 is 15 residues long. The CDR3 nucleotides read TGTGCCAGCAGTTCTCCGGGGACAGGCGGCTACGAGCAGTACTTC. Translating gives CASSSPGTGGYEQYF.

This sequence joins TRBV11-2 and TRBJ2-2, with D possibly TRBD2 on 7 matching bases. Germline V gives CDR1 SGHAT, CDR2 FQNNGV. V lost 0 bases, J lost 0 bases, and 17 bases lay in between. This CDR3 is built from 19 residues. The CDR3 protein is CASSLDSGGGRSNTGELFF. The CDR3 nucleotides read TGTGCCAGCAGCTTAGATAGTGGCGGGGGCCGATCGAACACCGGGGAGCTGTTTTTT.

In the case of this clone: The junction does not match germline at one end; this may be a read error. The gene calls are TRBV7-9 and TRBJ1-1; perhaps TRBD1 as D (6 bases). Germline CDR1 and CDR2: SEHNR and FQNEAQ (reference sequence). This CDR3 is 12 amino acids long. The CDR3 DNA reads TGTTCCAGCAGCCTATACAGGGCAGAAGCTTTCTTT. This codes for CSSSLYRAEAFF.